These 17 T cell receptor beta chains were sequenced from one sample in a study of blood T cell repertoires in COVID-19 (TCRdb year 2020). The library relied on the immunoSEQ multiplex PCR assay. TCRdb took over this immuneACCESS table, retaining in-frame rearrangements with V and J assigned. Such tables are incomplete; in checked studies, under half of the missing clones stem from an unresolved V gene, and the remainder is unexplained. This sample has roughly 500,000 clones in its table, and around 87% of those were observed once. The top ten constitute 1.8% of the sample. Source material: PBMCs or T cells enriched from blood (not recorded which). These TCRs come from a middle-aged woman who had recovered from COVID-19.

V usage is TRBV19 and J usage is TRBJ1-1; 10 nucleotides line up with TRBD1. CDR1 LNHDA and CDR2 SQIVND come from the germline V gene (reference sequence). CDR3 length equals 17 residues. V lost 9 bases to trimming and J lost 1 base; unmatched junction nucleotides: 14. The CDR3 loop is CASPSPGQGTGNTEAFF. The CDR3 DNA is TGTGCCAGCCCATCCCCGGGACAGGGGACAGGGAACACTGAAGCTTTCTTT.

The CDR3 DNA is TGCGCCAGCAGCTTCATCTTCGCGGATAGGGGGAGCACTGAAGCTTTCTTT. This gives the protein CASSFIFADRGSTEAFF. The chain employs TRBV5-1 and TRBJ1-1; a possible D gene is TRBD1 (6 bases). CDR1 and CDR2 (germline): SGHRS, YFSETQ. This CDR3 comprises 17 residues. V was trimmed by 2 bases and J by 4 bases, leaving 21 bases between them.

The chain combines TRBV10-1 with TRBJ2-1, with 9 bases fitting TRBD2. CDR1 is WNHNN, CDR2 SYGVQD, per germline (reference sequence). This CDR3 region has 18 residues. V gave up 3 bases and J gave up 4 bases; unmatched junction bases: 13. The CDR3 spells CASSDPPTGLASYNEQFF. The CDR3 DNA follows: TGCGCCAGCAGTGACCCACCCACAGGACTAGCGAGTTACAATGAGCAGTTCTTC.

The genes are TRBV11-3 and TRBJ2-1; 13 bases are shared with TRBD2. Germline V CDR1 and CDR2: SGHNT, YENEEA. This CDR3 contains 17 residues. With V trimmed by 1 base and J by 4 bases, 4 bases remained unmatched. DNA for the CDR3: TGTGCCAGCAGCTTAGGAGGACTAGCGGGGGTATACAATGAGCAGTTCTTC. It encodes CASSLGGLAGVYNEQFF.

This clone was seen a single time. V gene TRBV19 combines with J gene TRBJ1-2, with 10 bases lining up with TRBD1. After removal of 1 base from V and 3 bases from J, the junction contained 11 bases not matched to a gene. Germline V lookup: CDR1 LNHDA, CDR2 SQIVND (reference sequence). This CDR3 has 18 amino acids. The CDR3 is CASSIVGVGTGADYGYTF. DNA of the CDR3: TGTGCCAGTAGTATAGTAGGGGTCGGGACAGGGGCGGACTATGGCTACACCTTC.

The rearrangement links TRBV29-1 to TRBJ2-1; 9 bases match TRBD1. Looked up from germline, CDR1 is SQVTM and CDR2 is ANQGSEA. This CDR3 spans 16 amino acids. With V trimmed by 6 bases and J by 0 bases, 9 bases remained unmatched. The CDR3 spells CSVPKGQGLSYNEQFF. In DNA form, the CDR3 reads TGCAGCGTCCCTAAGGGACAGGGCCTCTCCTACAATGAGCAGTTCTTC.

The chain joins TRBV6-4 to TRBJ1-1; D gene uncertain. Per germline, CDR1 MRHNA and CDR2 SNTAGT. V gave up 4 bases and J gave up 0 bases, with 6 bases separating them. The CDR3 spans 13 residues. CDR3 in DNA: TGTGCCAGCAGTGTCGGGATGAACACTGAAGCTTTCTTT. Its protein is CASSVGMNTEAFF.

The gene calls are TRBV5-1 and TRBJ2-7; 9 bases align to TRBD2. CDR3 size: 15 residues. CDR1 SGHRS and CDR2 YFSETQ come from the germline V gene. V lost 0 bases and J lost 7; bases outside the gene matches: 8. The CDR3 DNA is TGCGCCAGCAGCTTGGGGGCTAGCGGGGTTGAGGAGCAGTACTTC. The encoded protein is CASSLGASGVEEQYF.

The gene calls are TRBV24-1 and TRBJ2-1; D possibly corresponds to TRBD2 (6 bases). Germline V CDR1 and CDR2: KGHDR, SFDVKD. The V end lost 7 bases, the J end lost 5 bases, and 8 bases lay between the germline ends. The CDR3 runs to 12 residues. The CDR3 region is CATRGLDNEQFF. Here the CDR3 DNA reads TGTGCCACCAGGGGACTCGACAATGAGCAGTTCTTC.

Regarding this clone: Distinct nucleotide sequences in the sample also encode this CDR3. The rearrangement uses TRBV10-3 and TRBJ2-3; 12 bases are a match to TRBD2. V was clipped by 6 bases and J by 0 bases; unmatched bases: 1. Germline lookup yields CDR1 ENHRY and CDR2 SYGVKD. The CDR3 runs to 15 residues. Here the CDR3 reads CAISGTSGSTDTQYF. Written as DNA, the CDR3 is TGTGCCATCAGCGGGACTAGCGGGAGCACAGATACGCAGTATTTT.

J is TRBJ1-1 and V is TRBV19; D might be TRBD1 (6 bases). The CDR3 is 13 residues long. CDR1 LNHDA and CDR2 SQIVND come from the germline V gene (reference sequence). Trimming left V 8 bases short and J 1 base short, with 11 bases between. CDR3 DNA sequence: TGTGCCAGTCGACGACAGGAGAACACTGAAGCTTTCTTT. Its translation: CASRRQENTEAFF.

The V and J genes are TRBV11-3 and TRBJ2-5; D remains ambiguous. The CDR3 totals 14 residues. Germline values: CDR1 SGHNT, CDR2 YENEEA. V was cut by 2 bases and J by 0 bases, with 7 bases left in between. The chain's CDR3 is CASSLTEYQETQYF. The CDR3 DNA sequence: TGTGCCAGCAGCTTAACTGAGTACCAAGAGACCCAGTACTTC.

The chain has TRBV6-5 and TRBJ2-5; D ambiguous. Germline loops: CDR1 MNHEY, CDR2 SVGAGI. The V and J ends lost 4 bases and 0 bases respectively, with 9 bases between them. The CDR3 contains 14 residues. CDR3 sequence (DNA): TGTGCCAGCAGTTCCAACACCTACCAAGAGACCCAGTACTTC. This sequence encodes CASSSNTYQETQYF.

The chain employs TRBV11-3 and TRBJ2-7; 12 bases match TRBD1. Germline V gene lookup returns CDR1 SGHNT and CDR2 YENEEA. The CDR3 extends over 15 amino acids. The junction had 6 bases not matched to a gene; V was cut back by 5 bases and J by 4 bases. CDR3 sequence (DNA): TGTGCCAGCAGCCCGGGACAGGGGGCAGATTACGAGCAGTACTTC. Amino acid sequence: CASSPGQGADYEQYF.

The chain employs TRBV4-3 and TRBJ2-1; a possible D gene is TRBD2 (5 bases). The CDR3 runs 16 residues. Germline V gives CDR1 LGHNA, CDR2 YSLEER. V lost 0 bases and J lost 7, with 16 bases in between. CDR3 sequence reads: CASSQDPRAGMNEQFF. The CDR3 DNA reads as TGCGCCAGCAGCCAAGATCCAAGGGCCGGGATGAATGAGCAGTTCTTC.

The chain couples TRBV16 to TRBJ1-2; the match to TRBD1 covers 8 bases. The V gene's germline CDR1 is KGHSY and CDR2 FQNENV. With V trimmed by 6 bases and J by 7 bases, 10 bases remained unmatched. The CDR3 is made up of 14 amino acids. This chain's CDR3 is CASSFRTGKSGYTF. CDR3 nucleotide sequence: TGTGCCAGCAGTTTTCGGACAGGGAAGAGTGGCTACACCTTC.

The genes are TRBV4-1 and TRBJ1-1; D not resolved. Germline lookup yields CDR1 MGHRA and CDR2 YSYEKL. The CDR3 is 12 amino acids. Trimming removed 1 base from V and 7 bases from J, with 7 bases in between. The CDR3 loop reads CASSQVRGEAFF. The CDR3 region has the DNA TGCGCCAGCAGCCAAGTACGGGGTGAAGCTTTCTTT.